The source of this T cell receptor beta chain is a study of shared clonotypes between healthy human individuals. Study-level results: Clonotypes that were shared across a few donors made up around 5% of naive CD4 clonotypes.

Note on this clone: Antigen specificity is unknown.

The deep-level immunoSEQ assay was used. Sequenced by immunoSEQ multiplex PCR; TCRdb stores in-frame clones only, minus some. Found here are some 500,000 clones, about 96% of them singletons; the top ten hold approximately 0.062%. V lost 0 bases, J lost 7 bases, and 3 bases stayed unmatched. In germline, CDR1 is MGHDK, CDR2 SYGVNS. CDR3 length: 14 amino acids. Naive CD4+ cells were CD45RA-selected; the remaining cells were memory. The TCR was taken from a woman in her 30s in good health. The source material was naive CD4+ T cells sorted from blood. The subset was: CD45RA+ positively selected. V usage is TRBV25-1 and J usage is TRBJ2-1; 7 bases align to TRBD1. In DNA form, the CDR3 reads TGTGCCAGCAGTGAATATACAGGGGCGAATGAGCAGTTCTTC. Its translation is CASSEYTGANEQFF.